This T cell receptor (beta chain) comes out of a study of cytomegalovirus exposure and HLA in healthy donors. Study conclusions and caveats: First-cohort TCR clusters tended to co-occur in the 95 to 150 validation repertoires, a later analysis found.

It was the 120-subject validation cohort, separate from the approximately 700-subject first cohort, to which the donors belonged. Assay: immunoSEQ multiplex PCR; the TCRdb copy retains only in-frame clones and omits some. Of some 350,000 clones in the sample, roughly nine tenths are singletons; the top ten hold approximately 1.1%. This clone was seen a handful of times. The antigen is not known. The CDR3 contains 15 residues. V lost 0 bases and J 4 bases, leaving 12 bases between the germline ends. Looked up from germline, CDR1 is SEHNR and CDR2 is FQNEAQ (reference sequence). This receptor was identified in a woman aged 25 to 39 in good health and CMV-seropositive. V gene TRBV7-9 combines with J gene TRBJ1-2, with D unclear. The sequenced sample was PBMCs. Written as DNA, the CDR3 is TGTGCCAGCAGCTTAGCGGATAGGGTGGGCTATGGCTACACCTTC. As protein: CASSLADRVGYGYTF.